This is a list of T cell receptor beta chains from one sample in a study of spatial heterogeneity in lung cancer. MiXCR, run by TCRdb on the 5' RACE reads, gives a single entry per CDR3 protein. The sample yields approximately 4,800 distinct CDR3 sequences, 28% seen once. This sample comprised PBMCs, obtained at surgery. The receptors derive from a male donor with early-stage non-small cell lung cancer. Each CDR3 is given with its conserved first and last residue. The D gene is left open where the match is weak. A row's size may be missing; if present it is once, few, many or a size class.

medium-sized	TRBD2	TRBV7-3	TRBJ2-3	CASSLGLAGVADTQYF	TGTGCCAGCAGCTTAGGGCTAGCGGGAGTTGCAGATACGCAGTATTTT
-	TRBD1	TRBV9	TRBJ2-1	CASSEGRDSPYNEQFF	TGTGCCAGCAGCGAGGGACGGGACAGCCCCTACAATGAGCAGTTCTTC
medium-sized	-	TRBV18	TRBJ1-2	CASSPPPGGYTF	TGTGCCAGCTCACCACCGCCGGGGGGCTACACCTTC
many	-	TRBV29-1	TRBJ1-1	CSGTGPSMNTEAFF	TGCAGCGGAACCGGGCCTAGCATGAACACTGAAGCTTTCTTT
once	-	TRBV3-1	TRBJ2-5	CASSSRGFGETQYF	TGTGCCAGCAGCTCCAGGGGATTTGGAGAGACCCAGTACTTC
few	-	TRBV5-1	TRBJ2-5	CASGVGETQYF	TGCGCCAGCGGGGTGGGAGAGACCCAGTACTTC
many	-	TRBV29-1	TRBJ1-2	CSVPLGAGDGYTF	TGCAGCGTCCCACTGGGGGCAGGGGATGGCTACACCTTC
-	TRBD2	TRBV28	TRBJ2-3	CASSLPGGRSTDTQYF	TGTGCCAGCAGTCTCCCTGGCGGGAGGTCCACAGATACGCAGTATTTT
-	TRBD2	TRBV6-5	TRBJ2-2	CAAGGTFGLFF	TGTGCCGCGGGGGGGACTTTTGGGCTGTTTTTT
many	TRBD1	TRBV15	TRBJ2-1	CATSSRGRFDEQFF	TGTGCCACCAGCAGCAGGGGGCGGTTCGATGAGCAGTTCTTC
medium-sized	-	TRBV7-9	TRBJ2-7	CASSFGQLYEQYF	TGTGCCAGCAGCTTCGGACAGCTTTACGAGCAGTACTTC
few	-	TRBV11-2	TRBJ2-7	CASSFGLQGYEQYF	TGTGCCAGCAGCTTCGGCCTGCAAGGGTACGAGCAGTACTTC
-	TRBD2	TRBV7-2	TRBJ2-5	CASSPRTSGVGETQYF	TGTGCCAGCAGCCCCCGGACTAGCGGGGTTGGGGAGACCCAGTACTTC
few	-	TRBV28	TRBJ2-7	CASSSASTYEQYF	TGTGCCAGCAGTTCAGCGTCAACCTACGAGCAGTACTTC
medium-sized	-	TRBV10-3	TRBJ1-5	CAIGPGGSQPQHF	TGTGCCATCGGCCCTGGGGGGAGTCAGCCCCAGCATTTT
medium-sized	-	TRBV2	TRBJ1-3	CASRAGVFSGNTIYF	TGTGCCAGCAGGGCCGGGGTCTTCTCTGGAAACACCATATATTTT
many	TRBD1	TRBV28	TRBJ2-5	CASSLWGQSWTQYF	TGTGCCAGCAGTTTATGGGGACAGTCCTGGACCCAGTACTTC